These 3 T cell receptor beta chains came from one sample sequenced in a study of blood T cells in healthy people across ages. Combining a sample-barcoded 5' primer with a J-beta primer mix, a second PCR ran for roughly 7 to 12 cycles. TCRdb processed the 5' RACE reads anew with MiXCR; each CDR3 protein has one entry. The sample gives 1,100,000 or so distinct CDR3 sequences, 35% to 55% of which show up once; about 20% is in the top ten. The sample taken for sequencing was blood. The receptors come from an older woman in good health.

V gene TRBV29-1 combines with J gene TRBJ2-5; unclear D gene. Germline V gives CDR1 SQVTM, CDR2 ANQGSEA. This CDR3 has 13 residues. Trimming took off 2 bases at V and 1 base at J, with 8 bases between the two ends. The CDR3 is CSVEWHLQETQYF. CDR3 bases: TGCAGCGTTGAATGGCACCTCCAAGAGACCCAGTACTTC.

In the case of this clonotype: At one of its ends the junction is not consistent with the germline gene, which may arise from a read error. The chain recombines TRBV5-1 with TRBJ2-7, with D tentatively TRBD1 (6 bases). The CDR3 runs to 16 residues. Germline CDR1 is SGHRS and CDR2 is YFSETQ. The CDR3 sequence: CASSLEGQTPSCEQYF. In DNA form, the CDR3 reads TGCGCCAGCAGCTTGGAAGGACAGACCCCCTCCTGCGAGCAGTACTTC.

This rearrangement joins TRBV7-9 to TRBJ2-4, with 7 bases matching TRBD1. Germline V gene data show CDR1 as SEHNR and CDR2 as FQNEAQ (reference sequence). This CDR3 region has 17 residues. V lost 5 bases and J lost 5; bases outside the gene matches: 15. The CDR3 loop is CASSRPLTGASQNIQYF. DNA of the CDR3: TGTGCCAGCAGCCGACCCTTAACAGGGGCGTCGCAAAACATTCAGTACTTC.